This entry lists 25 T cell receptor beta chains sequenced from one sample in a study of regulatory T cells in long-lasting Graves disease. CDR3 regions were amplified by Arm-PCR using iRepertoire HTBI primers to build TCR beta libraries. Using its own MiXCR run on the multiplex PCR reads, TCRdb lists one record per CDR3 protein. In the table there are 350,000 to 500,000 distinct CDR3 sequences, 21% of which are singletons. Time point: persistent/refractory GD, antithyroid drugs over 5 years with positive TRAb. The TCR library was made from RNA extracted from PBMCs. Specimen: peripheral blood mononuclear cells (PBMCs), collected when the disease was refractory, from a patient treated with antithyroid drugs. All receptors come from a female donor with Graves disease.

This clonotype showed up just a few times. The chain uses TRBV28 and TRBJ2-2; D possibly corresponds to TRBD2 (6 bases). The CDR3 runs 15 residues. Between the trimmed V and J ends, which lost 7 bases and 4 bases, there was a span of 16 bases. Per germline, CDR1 MDHEN and CDR2 SYDVKM. Here the CDR3 reads CASKHSGTTTGELFF. The CDR3, as DNA: TGTGCCAGCAAACATAGCGGAACCACCACCGGGGAGCTGTTTTTT.

This clonotype was seen only a few times. The rearrangement links TRBV27 to TRBJ2-7; 8 bases fit TRBD1. CDR3 size: 15 residues. Germline V gene lookup returns CDR1 MNHEY and CDR2 SMNVEV (reference sequence). J lost 4 bases, V lost 6 bases, and 11 bases had no gene match. This CDR3 is CASRKTGAEGYEQYF. The CDR3, as DNA: TGTGCCAGCAGAAAGACAGGGGCGGAGGGATACGAGCAGTACTTC.

The V and J genes are TRBV13 and TRBJ2-5, with a possible D match to TRBD2 (6 bases). The CDR3 is 17 residues long. Per the germline V gene, CDR1 is PRHDT and CDR2 is FYEKMQ (reference sequence). The V end lost 1 base, the J end lost 2 bases, and 17 bases lay between the germline ends. CDR3 DNA sequence: TGTGCCAGCAGCTTAGACGGAAAAAGTGGGACTCAAGAGACCCAGTACTTC. As protein: CASSLDGKSGTQETQYF.

The chain joins TRBV27 to TRBJ2-7; the D gene is possibly TRBD2 (6 bases). CDR1 is MNHEY, CDR2 SMNVEV, per germline (reference sequence). Trimming took off 5 bases at V and 3 bases at J, with 17 bases between the two ends. The CDR3 has 15 amino acids. The CDR3: CASSKPGLSFYEQYF. CDR3 nucleotide sequence: TGTGCCAGCAGTAAGCCGGGACTTTCCTTCTACGAGCAGTACTTC.

V gene TRBV2 combines with J gene TRBJ2-1, with a tentative D call TRBD2 (6 bases). Germline CDR1 reads SNHLY; CDR2 reads FYNNEI. V shed 7 bases and J shed 2 bases, with 15 bases lying between them. The CDR3 consists of 15 residues. CDR3 DNA sequence: TGTGCCAGCACTCCCTTAGCGGACCCCTACAATGAGCAGTTCTTC. It specifies CASTPLADPYNEQFF. The variable domain in full, completed from reference TRBV2 and TRBJ2-1, reads EPEVTQTPSHQVTQMGQEVILRCVPISNHLYFYWYRQILGQKVEFLVSFYNNEISEKSEIFDDQFSVERPDGSNFTLKIRSTKLEDSAMYFCASTPLADPYNEQFFGPGTRLTVL.

This clonotype was seen a handful of times. The chain carries TRBV6-5 and TRBJ1-4; D call uncertain. V gave up 4 bases and J gave up 8 bases, with 11 bases separating them. CDR3 length equals 13 residues. Germline assignment: CDR1 MNHEY and CDR2 SVGAGI. In DNA, the CDR3 is TGTGCCAGCAGTTTCCTTGAGGGAGAAAAACTGTTTTTT. It is translated as CASSFLEGEKLFF.

There are a few counts of this clonotype. The J gene is TRBJ1-1, the V gene TRBV9; tentative D call: TRBD1 (6 bases). The CDR3 is made up of 15 amino acids. V dropped 3 bases and J dropped 1 base, with 13 bases sitting between them. Germline V gives CDR1 SGDLS, CDR2 YYNGEE. The CDR3 bases are TGTGCCAGCAGCGGACCAGGGGCCCCGAACACTGAAGCTTTCTTT. Protein product: CASSGPGAPNTEAFF.

This sequence joins TRBV7-2 and TRBJ2-6, with 8 bases identical to TRBD2. V shed 6 bases, J shed 4 bases, and the junction held 2 bases outside the gene matches. The CDR3 covers 14 residues. Looked up from germline, CDR1 is SGHTA and CDR2 is FQGNSA. CDR3 in DNA: TGTGCCAGCAGGATAGCGGGAGGGGCCAACGTCCTGACTTTC. Translation gives CASRIAGGANVLTF.

This clonotype was observed many times. This chain's CDR3 is CASTDSGANVLTF. Here the CDR3 DNA reads TGTGCCAGCACCGACTCTGGGGCCAACGTCCTGACTTTC. The chain couples TRBV12-3 or TRBV12-4 to TRBJ2-6; D unresolved. Trimming removed 7 bases from V and 0 bases from J, with 4 bases in between. The CDR3 loop spans 13 amino acids.

This clonotype showed up many times. The chain is built from TRBV6-2 or TRBV6-3 and TRBJ2-7; D remains ambiguous. The CDR3 loop spans 10 amino acids. Germline values: CDR1 MNHEY, CDR2 SVGEGT. V gave up 8 bases and J gave up 3 bases, with 5 bases separating them. Here the CDR3 DNA reads TGTGCCAGCGGCGACTACGAGCAGTACTTC. It specifies CASGDYEQYF.

The table lists this clonotype with many counts. The chain employs TRBV27 and TRBJ2-2; no clear D. Trimming left V 3 bases short and J 2 bases short, with 7 bases between. In germline, CDR1 is MNHEY, CDR2 SMNVEV (reference sequence). The CDR3 runs 14 residues. CDR3 coding DNA: TGTGCCAGCAGTTTTGAGATAAACACCGGGGAGCTGTTTTTT. Protein product: CASSFEINTGELFF.

Note on this clonotype: One end of the junction fails to match germline, which may point to a read error. The J gene is TRBJ2-7, the V gene TRBV5-4, with TRBD1 matching 11 bases. The CDR3 totals 13 residues. Germline-derived CDR1 and CDR2 are SGHNT and YYREEE (reference sequence). CDR3 amino acids: CASSAGQGADDVF. The CDR3 DNA follows: TGTGCCAGCAGCGCCGGACAGGGGGCTGACGATGTCTTC.

This clonotype was counted ten times or more. The chain joins TRBV28 to TRBJ1-5, with D perhaps TRBD1 (5 bases). CDR3 length: 15 amino acids. Germline assignment: CDR1 MDHEN and CDR2 SYDVKM. Trimming cost V 5 bases and J 5 bases, with 16 bases left between them. CDR3 sequence reads: CASSLANRWHQPQHF. The CDR3 DNA reads as TGTGCCAGCAGTCTCGCGAACAGGTGGCATCAGCCCCAGCATTTT.

The chain employs TRBV9 and TRBJ2-1; 7 nucleotides align to TRBD2. Trimming cost V 0 bases and J 4 bases; bases outside gene matches: 4. CDR3 length equals 15 residues. Germline V CDR1 and CDR2: SGDLS, YYNGEE. CDR3 sequence reads: CASSVGLAAYNEQFF. The CDR3 DNA follows: TGTGCCAGCAGCGTAGGTCTAGCGGCGTACAATGAGCAGTTCTTC.

There are a few counts of this clonotype. The chain links TRBV5-1 to TRBJ2-7, with TRBD1 identical over 7 bases. The V gene end was trimmed by 5 bases and the J gene end by 4 bases; junction bases not matched to a gene: 12. The CDR3 has 15 residues. CDR1 and CDR2 (germline): SGHRS, YFSETQ. The CDR3 DNA reads TGCGCCAGCAGGAGGGACAGCCAGACGTGGTACGAGCAGTACTTC. Protein product: CASRRDSQTWYEQYF.

This clonotype occurred many times. The rearrangement joins TRBV20-1 to TRBJ2-5; 12 bases fit TRBD1. V lost 6 bases and J lost 3; bases outside the gene matches: 14. From germline, CDR1 is DFQATT and CDR2 SNEGSKA (reference sequence). This CDR3 is 17 amino acids long. The CDR3 loop reads CSATGTGGSSSKETQYF. CDR3 bases: TGCAGTGCCACCGGGACAGGGGGCTCCTCGTCCAAAGAGACCCAGTACTTC.

The genes are TRBV5-4 and TRBJ1-1; D might be TRBD1 (6 bases). Germline CDR1 is SGHNT and CDR2 is YYREEE (reference sequence). With 0 bases removed from V and 1 base from J, the gap between germline ends came to 10 bases. This CDR3 region has 15 residues. CDR3 residues: CASSLASQGNTEAFF. Written as DNA, the CDR3 is TGTGCCAGCAGCTTGGCTTCACAGGGGAACACTGAAGCTTTCTTT.

This clonotype was detected ten times or more. The chain carries TRBV12-3 or TRBV12-4 and TRBJ2-2, with D perhaps matching TRBD2 (6 bases). This CDR3 has 15 residues. The V end lost 3 bases, the J end lost 2 bases, and 10 bases lay between the germline ends. DNA for the CDR3: TGTGCCAGCAGTTTTTCGGGAGTAAACACCGGGGAGCTGTTTTTT. It yields the protein CASSFSGVNTGELFF.

This clonotype was observed many times. The CDR3 nucleotides are TGTGCCAGCAGTTTAACCGGGACTAGCCCTTACTACGAGCAGTACTTC. Its translation: CASSLTGTSPYYEQYF. This chain joins TRBV27 and TRBJ2-7; 9 bases fit TRBD2. Germline CDR1 and CDR2: MNHEY and SMNVEV (reference sequence). V shed 2 bases and J 3 bases; nucleotides not matched to a gene: 8. CDR3 length: 16 residues.

CDR3 nucleotide sequence: TGTGCCATCAGTGCGACGTCAGTAGGAAAAAATGAAAAACTGTTTTTT. Residues: CAISATSVGKNEKLFF. The chain links TRBV10-3 to TRBJ1-4; D is ambiguous. V was pared by 4 bases and J by 5 bases, with 17 bases between. There are 16 residues in the CDR3. The germline CDR1 and CDR2 sequences are ENHRY and SYGVKD.

This clonotype showed up just a few times. The rearrangement joins TRBV2 to TRBJ1-2; D is possibly TRBD1 (6 bases). Germline CDR1 and CDR2: SNHLY and FYNNEI. The CDR3 has 12 amino acids. V was trimmed by 7 bases and J by 6 bases, leaving 12 bases between them. CDR3 in DNA: TGTGCCAGCAACCTGGGGGCGGATGGCTACACCTTC. Residues: CASNLGADGYTF.

This clonotype was detected many times. This chain uses TRBV13 with TRBJ2-5; no reliable D call. V lost 5 bases and J 3 bases, leaving 10 bases between the germline ends. Per the germline V gene, CDR1 is PRHDT and CDR2 is FYEKMQ (reference sequence). The CDR3 has 13 residues. CDR3 residues: CASSPGPKETQYF. In DNA form, the CDR3 reads TGTGCCAGCAGCCCAGGACCTAAAGAGACCCAGTACTTC.

The sample holds many counts of this clonotype. The rearrangement joins TRBV20-1 to TRBJ1-1; 11 bases align to TRBD1. J gave up 1 base and V 5 bases, and 9 bases lay outside the gene matches. The germline V gene encodes CDR1 DFQATT and CDR2 SNEGSKA (reference sequence). CDR3 length: 16 residues. This CDR3 reads CSAAGTGGRPNTEAFF. The CDR3 DNA sequence: TGCAGTGCTGCCGGGACAGGGGGACGCCCGAACACTGAAGCTTTCTTT.

This clonotype was seen repeatedly, ten times or more. The chain is built from TRBV15 and TRBJ2-1; 9 positions agree with TRBD2. From germline, CDR1 is LNHNV and CDR2 YYDKDF (reference sequence). The CDR3 totals 15 residues. The ends lost 4 bases at V and 2 bases at J; junction bases unmatched: 3. The CDR3 region has the DNA TGTGCCACCAGCACCGAGCGGGAGGCCTACAATGAGCAGTTCTTC. Translation gives CATSTEREAYNEQFF.

The genes are TRBV10-3 and TRBJ2-2; D is undetermined. The CDR3 consists of 13 residues. The germline V and J ends were trimmed by 6 bases and 5 bases, with 10 bases remaining between them. Germline V lookup: CDR1 ENHRY, CDR2 SYGVKD. The CDR3 bases are TGTGCCATCAGAGGACGTTCGACCGGGGAGCTGTTTTTT. This encodes CAIRGRSTGELFF.